This is a list of T cell receptor beta chains from one sample in a study of control samples from healthy donors and cancer patients. TCRdb's table, derived via immunoSEQ multiplex PCR, lists solely in-frame clones and lacks some. Of roughly 400,000 clones in the sample, about nine tenths were seen once. The specimen sequenced was PBMCs. These receptors were collected from a man between 40 and 49 years old with head and neck cancer. Both conserved end residues are part of each CDR3. Size values are once, few and many counts, or a class for expanded clones, and some rows have none.

TRBV5-1	.	14	TRBJ1-1	CASSLEGQNTEAFF
TRBV6-5	.	13	TRBJ1-5	CASRTDFNQPQHF
TRBV28	.	16	TRBJ2-7	CASRPRSRDRSYEQYF
TRBV27	few	14	TRBJ2-2	CASSKLLATGELFF
TRBV7-8	.	13	TRBJ2-5	CASSLALGETQYF
TRBV12-3/TRBV12-4	.	13	TRBJ1-1	CASRTTGNTEAFF
TRBV7-2	.	15	TRBJ2-7	CASSLVWGSGDEQYF
TRBV7-2	once	14	TRBJ1-3	CASSLLRSGNTIYF
TRBV7-3	.	18	TRBJ2-1	CASSFSTGGANQYNEQFF
TRBV11-1	.	14	TRBJ2-1	CASSSPSGPGEQFF
TRBV4-2	.	15	TRBJ1-2	CASSQANVVALGYTF
TRBV4-1	.	15	TRBJ1-1	CASSQTTGRNTEAFF
TRBV5-4	once	17	TRBJ2-1	CASSLVASGGSYNEQFF
TRBV5-1	.	14	TRBJ1-3	CASSLEGPGNTIYF
TRBV28	.	14	TRBJ1-6	CASRETIYNSPLHF
TRBV30	.	14	TRBJ1-4	CAWSVSPTNEKLFF
TRBV2	.	15	TRBJ2-2	CASIFAGLAGGELFF
TRBV6-1	.	14	TRBJ1-2	CASSDLRNNYGYTF
TRBV6-5	.	13	TRBJ2-3	CASSYGQDGTQYF
TRBV11-2	.	16	TRBJ2-7	CASSSLRDRLTYEQYF
TRBV9	.	15	TRBJ1-2	CASSAGQAPNYGYTF
TRBV10-1	few	13	TRBJ1-1	CASSERGGTEAFF
TRBV19	once	15	TRBJ2-2	CASAKGQGDTGELFF
TRBV5-4	.	15	TRBJ2-2	CASSISSYNTGELFF
TRBV3-1/TRBV3-2	.	14	TRBJ2-5	CASSPRGAGETQYF
TRBV12-5	.	14	TRBJ1-1	CASVPEGRGTEAFF
TRBV5-1	few	17	TRBJ2-1	CASSLIGQGGSYNEQFF
TRBV19	.	13	TRBJ1-2	CASSMEGAYGYTF
TRBV15	.	14	TRBJ1-2	CATSGRDSTYGYTF
TRBV5-8	few	18	TRBJ2-3	CASSLKRGLAGKTDTQYF
TRBV5-6	once	14	TRBJ1-5	CASSSQGTNQPQHF
TRBV19	.	13	TRBJ2-2	CASRRVGTGELFF
TRBV20-1	.	16	TRBJ1-5	CSASYWGRRGNQPQHF
TRBV29-1	.	14	TRBJ2-3	CSVSGTGAQDTQYF
TRBV19	.	13	TRBJ1-1	CASSTARGTQAFF
TRBV28	.	19	TRBJ2-2	CASSSPGASGGTNTGELFF
TRBV28	few	16	TRBJ2-1	CASSLSEAGENNEQFF
TRBV2	.	14	TRBJ2-2	CASRVQVNTGELFF
TRBV9	.	15	TRBJ1-5	CASSTDSAENQPQHF
TRBV4-3	.	19	TRBJ2-5	CASSQGLAGGPWVTETQYF
TRBV9	.	14	TRBJ2-4	CASSVGGGTNIQYF
TRBV11-2	.	16	TRBJ2-1	CASSLELAGGQNEQFF
TRBV19	.	16	TRBJ1-5	CASSSRYTASNQPQHF
TRBV12-3/TRBV12-4	.	11	TRBJ1-1	CASSGNTEAFF
TRBV29-1	.	15	TRBJ2-1	CSVEYSGYHYNEQFF
TRBV18	.	16	TRBJ1-4	CASSPREGANNEKLFF
TRBV19	.	14	TRBJ2-7	CASSLTGRSYEQYF
TRBV13	.	12	TRBJ1-1	CASSPPRTEAFF
TRBV28	.	12	TRBJ1-2	CASSLRYYGYTF
TRBV27	once	16	TRBJ1-6	CASSSPFREMGSPLHF
TRBV5-6	once	14	TRBJ1-3	CASSLDRVGNTIYF
TRBV7-8	.	15	TRBJ1-4	CASSLYSATNEKLFF
TRBV7-9	.	14	TRBJ2-1	CATERGFGNNEQFF
TRBV5-3	.	13	TRBJ2-3	CARSLGRVDTQYF
TRBV30	.	12	TRBJ1-1	CAWDRDHTEAFF
TRBV29-1	.	11	TRBJ2-2	CSVGQRGELFF
TRBV6-1	.	16	TRBJ1-1	CASSDLTGQGRAEAFF
TRBV6-1	once	15	TRBJ1-2	CASSEALRATPSYTF
TRBV18	.	15	TRBJ1-6	CASSPYQGDNSPLHF